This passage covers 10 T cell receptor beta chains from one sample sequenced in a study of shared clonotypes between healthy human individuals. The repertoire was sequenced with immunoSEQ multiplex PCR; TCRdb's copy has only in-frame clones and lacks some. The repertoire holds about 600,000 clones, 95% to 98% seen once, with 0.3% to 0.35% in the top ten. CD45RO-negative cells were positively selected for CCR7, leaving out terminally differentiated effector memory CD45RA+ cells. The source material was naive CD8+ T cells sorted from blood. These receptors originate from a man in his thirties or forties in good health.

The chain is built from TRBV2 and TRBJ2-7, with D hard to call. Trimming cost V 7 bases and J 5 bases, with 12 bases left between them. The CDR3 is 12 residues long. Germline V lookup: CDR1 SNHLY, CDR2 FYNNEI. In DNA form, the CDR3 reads TGTGCCAGCAAAGGAAGATTCCACGAGCAGTACTTC. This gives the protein CASKGRFHEQYF.

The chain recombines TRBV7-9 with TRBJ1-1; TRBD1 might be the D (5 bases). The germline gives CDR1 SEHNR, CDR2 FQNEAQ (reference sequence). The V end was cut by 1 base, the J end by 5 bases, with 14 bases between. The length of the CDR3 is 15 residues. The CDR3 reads CASSLVSRVRTEAFF. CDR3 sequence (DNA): TGTGCCAGCAGCTTAGTCTCCAGGGTTAGGACTGAAGCTTTCTTT.

The CDR3 region has the DNA TGTGCCAGCAGTTTACGCAGGGGCGCCGACGAGCAGTACTTC. Translation: CASSLRRGADEQYF. V gene TRBV28 combines with J gene TRBJ2-7; TRBD1 might be the D (6 bases). V lost 2 bases to trimming and J lost 5 bases, with 13 bases between them. The CDR3 has 14 residues. Germline V gene lookup returns CDR1 MDHEN and CDR2 SYDVKM.

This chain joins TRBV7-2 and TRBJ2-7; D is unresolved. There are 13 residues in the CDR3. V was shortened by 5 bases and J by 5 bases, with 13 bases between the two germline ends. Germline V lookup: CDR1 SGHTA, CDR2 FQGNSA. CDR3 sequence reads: CASSQTNTDEQYF. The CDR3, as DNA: TGTGCCAGCAGCCAAACTAACACGGACGAGCAGTACTTC. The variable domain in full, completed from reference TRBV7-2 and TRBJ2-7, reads GAGVSQSPSNKVTEKGKDVELRCDPISGHTALYWYRQSLGQGLEFLIYFQGNSAPDKSGLPSDRFSAERTGGSVSTLTIQRTQQEDSAVYLCASSQTNTDEQYFGPGTRLTVT.

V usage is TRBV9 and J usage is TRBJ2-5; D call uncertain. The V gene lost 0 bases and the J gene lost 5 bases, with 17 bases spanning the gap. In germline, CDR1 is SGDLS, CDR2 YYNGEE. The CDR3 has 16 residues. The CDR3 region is CASSVGFSDRAETQYF. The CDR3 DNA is TGTGCCAGCAGCGTAGGGTTCTCCGACCGGGCGGAGACCCAGTACTTC.

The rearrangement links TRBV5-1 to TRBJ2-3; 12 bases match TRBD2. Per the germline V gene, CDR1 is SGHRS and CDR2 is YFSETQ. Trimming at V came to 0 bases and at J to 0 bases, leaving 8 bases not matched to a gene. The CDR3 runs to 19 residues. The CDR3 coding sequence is TGCGCCAGCAGCTTGGGACTAGCGGGAGTGGAGGGTAGCACAGATACGCAGTATTTT. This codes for CASSLGLAGVEGSTDTQYF.

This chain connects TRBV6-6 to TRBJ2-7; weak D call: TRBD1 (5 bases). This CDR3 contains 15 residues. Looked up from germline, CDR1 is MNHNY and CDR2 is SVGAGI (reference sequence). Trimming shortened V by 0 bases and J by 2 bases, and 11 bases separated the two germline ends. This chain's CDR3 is CASSYSQESTYEQYF. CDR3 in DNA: TGTGCCAGCAGTTACTCACAGGAATCCACCTACGAGCAGTACTTC.

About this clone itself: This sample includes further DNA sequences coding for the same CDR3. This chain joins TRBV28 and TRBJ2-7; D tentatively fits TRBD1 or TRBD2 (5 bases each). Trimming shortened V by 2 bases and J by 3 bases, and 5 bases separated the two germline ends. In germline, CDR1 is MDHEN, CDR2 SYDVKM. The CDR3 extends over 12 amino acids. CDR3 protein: CASSLGGYEQYF. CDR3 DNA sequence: TGTGCCAGCAGTTTAGGGGGCTACGAGCAGTACTTC.

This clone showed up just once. For the CDR3, the DNA is TGTGCCAGCAGCGACAGGTACTCTGGAAACACCATATATTTT. Translated: CASSDRYSGNTIYF. The chain has TRBV9 and TRBJ1-3; perhaps TRBD1 as D (5 bases). The CDR3 runs 14 residues. Germline-derived CDR1 and CDR2 are SGDLS and YYNGEE. Trimming removed 3 bases from V and 0 bases from J, with 7 bases in between.

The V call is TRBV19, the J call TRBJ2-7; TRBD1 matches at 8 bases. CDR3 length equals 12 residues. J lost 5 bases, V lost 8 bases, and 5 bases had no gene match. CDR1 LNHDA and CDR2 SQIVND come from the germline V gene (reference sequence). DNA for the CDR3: TGTGCCAGTGTGGACAGGGTGAACGAGCAGTACTTC. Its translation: CASVDRVNEQYF.